This record looks at one T cell receptor (beta chain) sequence and its context. Antigen: not known. Some clones are missing from TCRdb's copy, which holds only in-frame ones; the method was immunoSEQ multiplex PCR. Of about 120,000 clones detected, 93% appear once; the ten largest clones hold more than 4.5%. The sample originates from a study of T cell responses to AZD1222 COVID-19 vaccine. Findings and caveats of the study: Sampling captured repertoires only after the peak T cell response. Spike regions recognized by vaccine-associated CD4 TCRs spanned the protein, led by 160-218 and 743-854. Most donors were white British and more were female, and clonal diversity was possibly underestimated. Two doses of AZD1222 preceded a rise in Spike-specific TCR breadth and depth.

The germline V gene encodes CDR1 SGHDN and CDR2 FVKESK. CDR3 size: 15 residues. V lost 4 bases, J lost 1 base, and 11 bases lay in between. The TCR comes from an adult who received the AZD1222 COVID-19 vaccine. The chain carries TRBV14 and TRBJ1-5, with D hard to call. The sample in question was peripheral blood, obtained 28 days after the second AZD1222 dose. CDR3 sequence (DNA): TGTGCCAGCAGCCTGGGCCGGGGAAGCAATCAGCCCCAGCATTTT. Translation gives CASSLGRGSNQPQHF. Filled out from reference TRBV14 and TRBJ1-5, the complete variable domain reads EAGVTQFPSHSVIEKGQTVTLRCDPISGHDNLYWYRRVMGKEIKFLLHFVKESKQDESGMPNNRFLAERTGGTYSTLKVQPAELEDSGVYFCASSLGRGSNQPQHFGDGTRLSIL.